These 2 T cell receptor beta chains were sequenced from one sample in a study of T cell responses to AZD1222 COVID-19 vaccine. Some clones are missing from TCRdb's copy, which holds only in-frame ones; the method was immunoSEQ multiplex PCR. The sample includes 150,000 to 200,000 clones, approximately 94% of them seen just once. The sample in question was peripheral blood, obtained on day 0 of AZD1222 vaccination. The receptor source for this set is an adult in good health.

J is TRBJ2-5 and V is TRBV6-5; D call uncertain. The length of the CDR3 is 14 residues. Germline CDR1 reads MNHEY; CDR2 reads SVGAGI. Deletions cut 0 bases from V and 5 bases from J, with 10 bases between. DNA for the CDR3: TGTGCCAGCAGTTACTCGACTCCCGGGGAGACCCAGTACTTC. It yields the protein CASSYSTPGETQYF.

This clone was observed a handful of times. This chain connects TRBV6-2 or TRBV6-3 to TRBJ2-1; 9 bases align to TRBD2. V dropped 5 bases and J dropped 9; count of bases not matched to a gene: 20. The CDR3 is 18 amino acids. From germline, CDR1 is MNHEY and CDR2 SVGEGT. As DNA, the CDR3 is TGTGCCAGCAGTCTCGACCTCAATGTAGCGGGAGCTATTGTTGAGCAGTTCTTC. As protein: CASSLDLNVAGAIVEQFF.